What follows describes a single T cell receptor (beta chain). The primer mix had 60 Vbeta and 13 Jbeta primers. The repertoire was sequenced with immunoSEQ multiplex PCR; TCRdb's copy has only in-frame clones and lacks some. The table records under 150,000 clones, 82% of them present only once. This record comes from a study of cytomegalovirus exposure and HLA in healthy donors. Looking at the study overall: There were 85 million or so unique TCRs (from HLA-typed donors) in an early data release.

Unmatched junction bases numbered 8, after V lost 2 bases and J lost 2 bases. The CDR3 totals 16 residues. Germline V gene data show CDR1 as SNHLY and CDR2 as FYNNEI. The chain recombines TRBV2 with TRBJ1-2, with TRBD1 matching 7 bases. The TCR was taken from a boy aged 10-17 years in good health and CMV-seronegative. What was sequenced was PBMCs. The chain's CDR3 is CASSEIRQGVNYGYTF. CDR3 nucleotides: TGTGCCAGCAGTGAAATCCGGCAGGGGGTGAACTATGGCTACACCTTC.